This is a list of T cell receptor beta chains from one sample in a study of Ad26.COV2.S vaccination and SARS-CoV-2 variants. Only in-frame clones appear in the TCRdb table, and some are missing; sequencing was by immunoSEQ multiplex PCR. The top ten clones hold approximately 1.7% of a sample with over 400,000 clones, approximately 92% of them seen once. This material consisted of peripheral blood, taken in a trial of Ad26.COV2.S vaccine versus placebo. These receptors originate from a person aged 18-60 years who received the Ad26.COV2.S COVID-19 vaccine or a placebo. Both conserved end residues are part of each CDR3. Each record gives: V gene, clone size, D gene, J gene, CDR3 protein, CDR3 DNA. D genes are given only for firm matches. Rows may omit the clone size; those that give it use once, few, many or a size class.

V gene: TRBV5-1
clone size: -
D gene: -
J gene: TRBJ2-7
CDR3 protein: CASSLDVGYEQYF
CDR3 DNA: TGCGCCAGCAGCTTGGATGTCGGCTACGAGCAGTACTTC

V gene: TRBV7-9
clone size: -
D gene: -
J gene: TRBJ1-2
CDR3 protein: CASSLALGQTVGGYTF
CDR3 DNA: TGTGCCAGCAGCTTAGCGCTAGGACAGACTGTGGGTGGCTACACCTTC

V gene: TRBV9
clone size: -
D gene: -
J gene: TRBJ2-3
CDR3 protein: CASSASRGVLGTDTQYF
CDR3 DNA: TGTGCCAGCAGCGCCTCTCGAGGGGTTCTAGGTACAGATACGCAGTATTTT

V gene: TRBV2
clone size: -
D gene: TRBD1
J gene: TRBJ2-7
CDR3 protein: CASKGTETYEQYF
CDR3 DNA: TGTGCCAGCAAAGGGACAGAAACCTACGAGCAGTACTTC

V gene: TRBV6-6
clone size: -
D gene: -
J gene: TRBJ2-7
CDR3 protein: CATLQDGSYEQYF
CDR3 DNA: TGTGCCACCCTTCAGGACGGCTCGTACGAGCAGTACTTC

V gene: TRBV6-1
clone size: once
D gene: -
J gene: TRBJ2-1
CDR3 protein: CASSEFQNYNEQFF
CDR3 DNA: TGTGCCAGCAGTGAATTTCAAAACTACAATGAGCAGTTCTTC

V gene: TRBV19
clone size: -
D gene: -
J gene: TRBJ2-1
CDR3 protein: CASSIAGPSYNEQFF
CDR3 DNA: TGTGCCAGTAGTATCGCAGGGCCCTCCTACAATGAGCAGTTCTTC

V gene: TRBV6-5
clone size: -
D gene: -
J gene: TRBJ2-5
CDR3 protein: CASRAVRGLQETQYF
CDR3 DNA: TGTGCCAGCAGGGCGGTTAGGGGACTCCAAGAGACCCAGTACTTC

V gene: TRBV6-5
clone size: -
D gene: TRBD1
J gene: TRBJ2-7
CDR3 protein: CASSYVGQDEQYF
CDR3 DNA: TGTGCCAGCAGTTACGTGGGACAGGACGAGCAGTACTTC

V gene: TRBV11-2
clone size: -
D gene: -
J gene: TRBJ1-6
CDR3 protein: CASSLTWSSYNSPLHF
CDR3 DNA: TGTGCCAGCAGCTTAACATGGAGCTCCTATAATTCACCCCTCCACTTT

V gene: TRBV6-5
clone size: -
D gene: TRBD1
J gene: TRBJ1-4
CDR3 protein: CASSYGTGRGKLFF
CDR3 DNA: TGTGCCAGCAGTTACGGGACAGGGCGGGGAAAACTGTTTTTT

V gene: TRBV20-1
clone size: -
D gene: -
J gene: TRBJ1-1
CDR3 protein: CSAREQSVAFF
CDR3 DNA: TGCAGTGCTAGAGAGCAGAGCGTTGCTTTCTTT

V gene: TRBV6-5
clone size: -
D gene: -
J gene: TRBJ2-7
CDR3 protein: CASSSYIGIEVYEQYF
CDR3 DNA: TGTGCCAGCAGTTCCTACATTGGGATCGAGGTCTACGAGCAGTACTTC

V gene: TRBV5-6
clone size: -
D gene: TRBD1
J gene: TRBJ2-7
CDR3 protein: CASSSSGTGPYEQYF
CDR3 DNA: TGTGCCAGCAGCTCATCCGGGACAGGACCCTACGAGCAGTACTTC

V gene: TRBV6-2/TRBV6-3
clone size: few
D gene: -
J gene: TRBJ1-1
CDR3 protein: CASSYGGAMNTEAFF
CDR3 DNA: TGTGCCAGCAGTTACGGAGGGGCGATGAACACTGAAGCTTTCTTT

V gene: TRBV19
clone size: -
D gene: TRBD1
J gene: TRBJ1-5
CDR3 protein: CASSILGQGANQPQHF
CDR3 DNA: TGTGCCAGTAGTATTTTGGGACAGGGGGCGAATCAGCCCCAGCATTTT

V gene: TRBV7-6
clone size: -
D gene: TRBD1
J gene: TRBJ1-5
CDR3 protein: CASSSGQGSNQPQHF
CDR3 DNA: TGTGCCAGCAGCTCGGGACAGGGGAGCAATCAGCCCCAGCATTTT

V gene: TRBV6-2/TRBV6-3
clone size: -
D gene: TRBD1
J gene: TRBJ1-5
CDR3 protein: CASSYLGTGGNQPQHF
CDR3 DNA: TGTGCCAGCAGTTACCTAGGGACAGGGGGCAATCAGCCCCAGCATTTT

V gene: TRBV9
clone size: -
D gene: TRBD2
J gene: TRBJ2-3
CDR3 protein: CASSASIAGGTDTQYF
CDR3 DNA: TGTGCCAGCAGCGCCAGCATAGCGGGGGGCACAGATACGCAGTATTTT

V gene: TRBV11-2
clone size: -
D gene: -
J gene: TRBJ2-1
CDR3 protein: CASSLRGYSYNEQFF
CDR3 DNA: TGTGCCAGCAGCTTACGGGGCTACTCCTACAATGAGCAGTTCTTC

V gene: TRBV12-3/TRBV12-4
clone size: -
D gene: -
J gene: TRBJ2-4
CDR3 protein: CASSHDTRNIQYF
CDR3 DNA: TGTGCCAGCAGTCACGACACCCGCAACATTCAGTACTTC

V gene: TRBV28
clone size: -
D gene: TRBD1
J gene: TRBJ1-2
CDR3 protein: CASRGTANYGYTF
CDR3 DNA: TGTGCCAGCAGGGGGACAGCCAACTATGGCTACACCTTC

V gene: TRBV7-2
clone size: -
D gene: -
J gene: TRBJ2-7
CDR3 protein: CASSLERPYEQYF
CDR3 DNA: TGTGCCAGCAGCTTAGAACGTCCGTACGAGCAGTACTTC

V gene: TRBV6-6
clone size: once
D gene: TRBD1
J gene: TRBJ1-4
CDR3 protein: CASSHRQGVRTNEKLFF
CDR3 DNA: TGTGCCAGCAGTCATCGACAGGGAGTCCGAACTAATGAAAAACTGTTTTTT

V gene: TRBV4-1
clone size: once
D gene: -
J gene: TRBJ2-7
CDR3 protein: CASSQAGGQSYEQYF
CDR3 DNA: TGCGCCAGCAGCCAAGCCGGGGGCCAGTCCTACGAGCAGTACTTC

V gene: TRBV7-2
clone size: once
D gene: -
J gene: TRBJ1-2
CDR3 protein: CASSLSGVGGYTF
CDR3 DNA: TGTGCCAGCAGCTTATCGGGGGTTGGTGGCTACACCTTC

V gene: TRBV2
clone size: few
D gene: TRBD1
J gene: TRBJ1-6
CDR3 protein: CARQGSDSPLHF
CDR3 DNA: TGTGCCAGACAGGGGTCGGATTCACCCCTCCACTTT

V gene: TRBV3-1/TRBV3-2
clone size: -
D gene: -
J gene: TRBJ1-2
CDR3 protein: CASSKGTTDRYGYTF
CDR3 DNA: TGTGCCAGCAGCAAGGGGACGACGGACCGCTATGGCTACACCTTC

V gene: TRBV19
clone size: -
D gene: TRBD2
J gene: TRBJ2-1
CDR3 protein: CASTIAGAYSYNEQFF
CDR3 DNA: TGTGCCAGTACCATAGCGGGGGCGTACTCCTACAATGAGCAGTTCTTC

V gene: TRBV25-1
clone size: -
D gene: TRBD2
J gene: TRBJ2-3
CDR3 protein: CATGGTRGSTDTQYF
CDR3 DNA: TGTGCCACCGGCGGGACTAGGGGGAGCACAGATACGCAGTATTTT

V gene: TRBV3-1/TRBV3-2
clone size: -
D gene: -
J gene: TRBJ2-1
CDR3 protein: CASSQDPVGWGQIYNEQFF
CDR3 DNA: TGTGCCAGCAGCCAAGATCCGGTGGGGTGGGGGCAGATCTACAATGAGCAGTTCTTC

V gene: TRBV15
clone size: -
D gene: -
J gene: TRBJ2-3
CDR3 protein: CATSRVADTQYF
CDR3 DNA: TGTGCCACCAGCAGGGTTGCAGATACGCAGTATTTT

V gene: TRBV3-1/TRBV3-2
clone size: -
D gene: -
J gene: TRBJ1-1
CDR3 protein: CASSQWFQAAEAFF
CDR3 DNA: TGTGCCAGCAGCCAATGGTTTCAGGCGGCTGAAGCTTTCTTT

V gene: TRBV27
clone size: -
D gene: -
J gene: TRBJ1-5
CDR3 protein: CASSAATGYNQPQHF
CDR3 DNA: TGTGCCAGCAGCGCTGCCACAGGGTACAATCAGCCCCAGCATTTT

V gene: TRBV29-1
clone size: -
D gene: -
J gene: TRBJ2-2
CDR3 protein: CSAGKGVSNTGELFF
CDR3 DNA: TGCAGCGCCGGCAAGGGCGTTTCGAACACCGGGGAGCTGTTTTTT

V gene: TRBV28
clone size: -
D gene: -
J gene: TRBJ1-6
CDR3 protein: CATLWRGGNSPLHF
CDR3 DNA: TGTGCCACCCTCTGGCGGGGGGGGAATTCACCCCTCCACTTT

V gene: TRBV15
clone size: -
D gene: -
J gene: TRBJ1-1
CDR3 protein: CATSRDRKGLEAFF
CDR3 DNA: TGTGCCACCAGCAGAGATCGTAAGGGGCTAGAAGCTTTCTTT

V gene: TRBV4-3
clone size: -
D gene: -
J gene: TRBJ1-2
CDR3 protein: CASSPLVTAFYGYTF
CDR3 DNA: TGCGCCAGCAGCCCCCTGGTCACAGCCTTCTATGGCTACACCTTC

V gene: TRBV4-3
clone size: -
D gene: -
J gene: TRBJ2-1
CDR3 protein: CASSQELAGSSYNEQFF
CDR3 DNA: TGCGCCAGCAGCCAAGAACTTGCTGGGAGCTCCTACAATGAGCAGTTCTTC

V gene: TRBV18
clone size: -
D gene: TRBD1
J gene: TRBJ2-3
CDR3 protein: CASSPLGQWRDTQYF
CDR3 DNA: TGTGCCAGCTCACCATTGGGACAGTGGAGAGATACGCAGTATTTT

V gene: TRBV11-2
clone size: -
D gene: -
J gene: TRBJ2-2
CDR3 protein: CASSLVAGPGELFF
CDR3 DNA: TGTGCCAGCAGCCTAGTAGCTGGCCCCGGGGAGCTGTTTTTT

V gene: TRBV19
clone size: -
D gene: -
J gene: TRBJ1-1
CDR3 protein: CASLNSRRTEAFF
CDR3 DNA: TGTGCCAGTCTCAATAGCCGCCGCACTGAAGCTTTCTTT

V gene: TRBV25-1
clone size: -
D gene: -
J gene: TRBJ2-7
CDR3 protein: CASSDIYAGGREQYF
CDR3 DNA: TGTGCCAGCAGTGACATATACGCCGGGGGACGTGAGCAGTACTTC

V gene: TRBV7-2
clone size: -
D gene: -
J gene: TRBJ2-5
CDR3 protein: CASSPPTGKETQYF
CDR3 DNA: TGTGCCAGCAGCCCGCCGACAGGAAAAGAGACCCAGTACTTC

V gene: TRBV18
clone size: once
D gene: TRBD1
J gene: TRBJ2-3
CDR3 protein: CASSPPPGQGFTDTQYF
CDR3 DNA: TGTGCCAGCTCACCACCGCCTGGACAGGGATTCACAGATACGCAGTATTTT

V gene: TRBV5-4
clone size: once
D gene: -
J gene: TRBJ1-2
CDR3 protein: CASSLGGYPNYGYTF
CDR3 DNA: TGTGCCAGCAGCTTGGGGGGGTACCCTAACTATGGCTACACCTTC

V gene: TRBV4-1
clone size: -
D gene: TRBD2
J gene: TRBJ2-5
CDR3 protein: CASSQALAGGRGETQYF
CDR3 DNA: TGCGCCAGCAGCCAAGCCTTAGCGGGGGGGCGGGGAGAGACCCAGTACTTC

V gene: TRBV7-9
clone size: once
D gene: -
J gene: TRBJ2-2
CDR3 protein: CASSLGLLGQMNTGELFF
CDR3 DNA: TGTGCCAGCAGCTTAGGACTGTTAGGGCAGATGAACACCGGGGAGCTGTTTTTT

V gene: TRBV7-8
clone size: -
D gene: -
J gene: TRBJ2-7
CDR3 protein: CASSSNGEKQYF
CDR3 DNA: TGTGCCAGCAGCTCTAACGGGGAGAAGCAGTACTTC